This entry features one T cell receptor (beta chain) sequence. Its recognized antigen is unknown. Within one base of it there is no much larger clone, and no base qualities were kept. TCR CDR3 regions were amplified from genomic DNA by multiplex PCR using the deep immunoSEQ assay. Genomic DNA extracted from each cell subset was distributed evenly over all wells of several immunoSEQ 96-well plates, and each plate served as one replicate. For sorted subsets, about 200 ng genomic DNA, equal to some 30,000 T cell genomes, was loaded into each replicate PCR. The purified libraries were quantified using a Qubit 3.0 fluorometer, sized with a Bioanalyzer 2100, and then quantified again using the KAPA Library Quantification kit. A separate single-read 150-cycle Illumina NextSeq 550 flow cell was used to sequence each immunoSEQ 96-well plate. The authors' analysis ran thus. Because only junctional sequences without quality scores were contained in the immunoSEQ output, filtering matching that applied to full-length reads could not be performed. Sequences were annotated with PyIR, a Python wrapper for IgBLAST v1.9, and V/J genes and CDR3 were assigned using IMGT germline references. Reads were filtered out if the reads had weak V/J assignments (E-value above 1e-6), no CDR3, stop codons, out-of-frame junctions, or ambiguous translated residues. A V3J clonotype was defined by an identical inferred V gene, J gene, and CDR3 amino acid sequence. The percentage overlap between two repertoires was calculated by dividing the number of shared unique clonotypes by the size of the smaller repertoire. RTK rarefaction, the Chao1 estimator, and Recon v2.1 estimates of unobserved clonotypes were used to assess repertoire richness. Generation probabilities were computed with OLGA for all TCRbeta clonotypes obtained by the gDNA method from several donors. Entries here come from immuneACCESS through TCRdb and include only in-frame sequences with V and J called. Some clones fail to appear in such tables; in the studies checked, an unresolved V gene covers under half of the shortfall, and the cause of the remainder is unknown. D and trimming come from the DNA, and the V and J calls and clone size come from that table. Present in this sample are approximately 1,500,000 clones, around 98% of which were seen just once. Roughly 0.4% of the sample goes to the ten largest clones.

This entry belongs to a study of shared clonotypes between healthy human individuals (dated by TCRdb to the early 2020s). General notes on the study: The cohort comprised a couple of women and a few men aged 18 to 49 years. Per donor, three plates each were used for CD4 naive and CD4 memory, two for CD8 naive, and one for CD8 memory. The study deeply sequenced blood TCR repertoires of about 5 healthy adults to estimate repertoire size and the extent of clonotype sharing between individuals. Libraries were prepared and TCR repertoires were sequenced by different laboratories using diverse techniques, in order to increase sequencing depth and limit assay-specific biases. Leukapheresis yielded between about 0.9 and 9.5 billion PBMCs per donor.

Points the paper makes about the study in general: Because the study included only a small number of donors, the genetic and exposure-history diversity represented was limited. Sampling was restricted to blood, and TCR repertoires in tissues likely differ from the TCR repertoires found in blood. Incomplete sequencing was indicated by rarefaction of sorted-subset datasets, despite the large sequencing depth. Higher generation probabilities were observed for clonotypes shared by all four sorted-subset donors than for non-shared clonotypes. Naive subsets generally had larger estimated clonotype richness than memory subsets. When several donors were compared, the shared fraction of clonotypes was about 5.2% for naive CD4, about 4% for naive CD8, 2.3% for memory CD4, and roughly 0.43% for memory CD8. Based on pairwise subsampling, the degree of clonotype sharing among donors was expected to be affected by sequencing depth.

Healthy HIV-negative adults with no recently reported acute infections or vaccinations were included as donors. All donors were Caucasian adults living in Nashville, Tennessee, USA. CD4+ T cells were enriched through magnetic negative selection, after which naive cells were positively selected on CD45RA and the remaining negative fraction served as the memory subset. Blood was collected by leukapheresis, and PBMCs were isolated by Ficoll-Histopaque density gradient centrifugation and then cryopreserved in liquid nitrogen vapor phase. Analytical flow cytometry was used to check the purity and quantity of every magnetically sorted T cell population. Genomic DNA was isolated from every sorted fraction and measured by UV absorbance on a Nanodrop 2000c. Sequences SGHDN (CDR1) and FVKESK (CDR2) are obtained from the germline V gene. There are 12 amino acids in the CDR3, from cysteine to phenylalanine inclusive. Here the CDR3 DNA is all that survives: 36 bases in frame from base 1. Trimmed from V: 5 bases; trimmed from J: 8 bases; junction bases lacking a gene match: 5.

The source is a young man in good health. The sample comprised naive CD4+ T cells sorted from blood. Explained via the paper, the cell subset or site label denotes: CD45RA+ positively selected. The V and J genes are TRBV14 and TRBJ1-2; 7 central bases correspond to TRBD1. The sequenced DNA: TGTGCCAGCAGCGACTACAGGGGAGGCTACACCTTC. Its translation is CASSDYRGGYTF.